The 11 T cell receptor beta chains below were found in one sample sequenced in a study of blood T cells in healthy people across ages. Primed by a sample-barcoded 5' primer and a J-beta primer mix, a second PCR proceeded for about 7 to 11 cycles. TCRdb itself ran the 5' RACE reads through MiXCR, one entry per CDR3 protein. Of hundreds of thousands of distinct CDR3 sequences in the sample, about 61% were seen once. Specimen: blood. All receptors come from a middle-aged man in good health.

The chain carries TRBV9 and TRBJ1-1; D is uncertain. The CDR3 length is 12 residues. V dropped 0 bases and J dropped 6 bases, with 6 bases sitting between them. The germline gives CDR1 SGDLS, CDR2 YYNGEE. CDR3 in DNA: TGTGCCAGCAGCGTAGAGTTCGCTGAAGCTTTCTTT. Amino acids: CASSVEFAEAFF.

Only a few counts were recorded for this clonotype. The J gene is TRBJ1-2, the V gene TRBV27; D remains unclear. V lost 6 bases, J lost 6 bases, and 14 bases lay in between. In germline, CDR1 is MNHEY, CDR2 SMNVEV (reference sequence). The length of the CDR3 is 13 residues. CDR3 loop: CASSLTGMHGYTF. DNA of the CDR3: TGTGCCAGCAGCCTAACCGGGATGCATGGCTACACCTTC.

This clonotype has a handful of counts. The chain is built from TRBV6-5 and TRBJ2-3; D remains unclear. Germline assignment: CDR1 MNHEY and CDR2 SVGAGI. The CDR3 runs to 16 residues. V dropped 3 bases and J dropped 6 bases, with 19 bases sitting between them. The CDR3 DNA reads TGTGCCAGCAGTTATAACGGCCCACGCCTTGTTGATACGCAGTATTTT. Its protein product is CASSYNGPRLVDTQYF.

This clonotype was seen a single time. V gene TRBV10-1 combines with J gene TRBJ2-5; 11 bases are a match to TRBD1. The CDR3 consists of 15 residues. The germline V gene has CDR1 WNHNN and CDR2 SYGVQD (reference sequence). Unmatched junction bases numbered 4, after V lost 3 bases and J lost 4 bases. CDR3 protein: CASSEGTGGAETQYF. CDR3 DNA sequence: TGCGCCAGCAGTGAAGGGACAGGGGGAGCAGAGACCCAGTACTTC.

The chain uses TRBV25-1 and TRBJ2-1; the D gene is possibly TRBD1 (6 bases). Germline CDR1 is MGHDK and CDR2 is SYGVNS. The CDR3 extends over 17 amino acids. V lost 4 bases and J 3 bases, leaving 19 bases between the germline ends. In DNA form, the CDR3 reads TGTGCCAGCAGTGCCCCCCGGTCAGGGGATATCTACAATGAGCAGTTCTTC. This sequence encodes CASSAPRSGDIYNEQFF.

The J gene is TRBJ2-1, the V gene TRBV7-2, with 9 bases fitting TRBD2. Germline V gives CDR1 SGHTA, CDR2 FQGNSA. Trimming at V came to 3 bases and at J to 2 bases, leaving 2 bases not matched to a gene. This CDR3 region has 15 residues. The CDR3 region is CASSLVAGAYNEQFF. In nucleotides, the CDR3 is TGTGCCAGCAGCTTGGTAGCGGGGGCCTACAATGAGCAGTTCTTC.

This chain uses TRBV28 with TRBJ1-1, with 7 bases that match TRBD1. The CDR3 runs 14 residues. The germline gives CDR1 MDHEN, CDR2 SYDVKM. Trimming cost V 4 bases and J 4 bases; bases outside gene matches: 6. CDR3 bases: TGTGCCAGCAGTTCGAACTCAGGGGGCACTGAAGCTTTCTTT. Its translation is CASSSNSGGTEAFF.

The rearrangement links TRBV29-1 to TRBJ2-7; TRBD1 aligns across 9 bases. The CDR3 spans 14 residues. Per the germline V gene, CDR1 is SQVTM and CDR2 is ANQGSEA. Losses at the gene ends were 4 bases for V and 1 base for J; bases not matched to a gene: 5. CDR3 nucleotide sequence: TGCAGCGTTGGAAGGGGGACAGGGTCCTACGAGCAGTACTTC. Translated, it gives CSVGRGTGSYEQYF.

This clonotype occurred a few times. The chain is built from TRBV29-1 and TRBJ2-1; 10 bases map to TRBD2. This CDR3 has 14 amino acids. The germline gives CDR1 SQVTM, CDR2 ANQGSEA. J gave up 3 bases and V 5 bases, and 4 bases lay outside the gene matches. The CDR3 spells CSVRGTSVYNEQFF. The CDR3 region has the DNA TGCAGCGTTCGAGGGACTAGCGTCTACAATGAGCAGTTCTTC.

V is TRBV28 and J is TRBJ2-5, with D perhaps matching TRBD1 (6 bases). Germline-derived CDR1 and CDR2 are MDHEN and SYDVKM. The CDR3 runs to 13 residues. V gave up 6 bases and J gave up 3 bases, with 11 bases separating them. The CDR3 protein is CASSLTGKETQYF. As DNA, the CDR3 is TGTGCCAGCAGCCTCACAGGGAAAGAGACCCAGTACTTC.

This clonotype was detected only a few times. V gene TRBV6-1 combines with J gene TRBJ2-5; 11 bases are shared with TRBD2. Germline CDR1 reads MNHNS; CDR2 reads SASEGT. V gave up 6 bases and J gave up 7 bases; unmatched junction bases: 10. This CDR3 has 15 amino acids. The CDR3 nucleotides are TGTGCCAGCAGCCGAGTGACTAGCGGGGACGGGACCCAGTACTTC. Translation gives CASSRVTSGDGTQYF.